Presented here are 18 T cell receptor beta chains from one specimen sequenced in a study of shared clonotypes between healthy human individuals. Generated by immunoSEQ multiplex PCR, the TCRdb table keeps only in-frame clones and is missing some. The top ten clones hold 0.9% to 1.3% of a sample with 2 million or so clones, about 95% of them seen once. Selected positively for CCR7 and CD45RO-negative, naive CD8 cells excluded terminally differentiated effector memory CD45RA+ cells. The sequencing input was naive CD8+ T cells sorted from blood. The receptors originated from a young man in good health.

Turning to this clone: The same CDR3 arises from other DNA sequences in this sample as well. J is TRBJ1-5 and V is TRBV28; D call uncertain. The germline CDR1 and CDR2 sequences are MDHEN and SYDVKM. This CDR3 is built from 13 residues. V was shortened by 2 bases and J by 2 bases, with 4 bases between the two germline ends. Written as DNA, the CDR3 is TGTGCCAGCAGTTTAGCGGGCAATCAGCCCCAGCATTTT. As protein: CASSLAGNQPQHF.

This chain links TRBV6-1 with TRBJ1-2; 10 nucleotides align to TRBD1. This CDR3 comprises 18 residues. Unmatched junction bases numbered 9, after V lost 2 bases and J lost 0 bases. Germline CDR1 reads MNHNS; CDR2 reads SASEGT. The CDR3: CASSESWGQGISNYGYTF. CDR3 in DNA: TGTGCCAGCAGTGAAAGTTGGGGACAGGGGATTTCTAACTATGGCTACACCTTC.

The CDR3 DNA follows: TGTGCCAGCAGTGAAGATGGCAAGAACACTGAAGCTTTCTTT. Its translation is CASSEDGKNTEAFF. The chain has TRBV6-1 and TRBJ1-1; D ambiguous. Trimming pared 1 base from V and 1 base from J, leaving 7 bases between. Germline V lookup: CDR1 MNHNS, CDR2 SASEGT. CDR3 length: 14 residues.

The gene calls are TRBV4-2 and TRBJ2-7; 10 positions agree with TRBD2. Germline V gene lookup returns CDR1 LGHNA and CDR2 YNFKEQ. The V gene end was trimmed by 0 bases and the J gene end by 4 bases; junction bases not matched to a gene: 15. The length of the CDR3 is 19 residues. Here the CDR3 DNA reads TGTGCCAGCAGCCAAGAGGGACTAGCGATCCCGGGGGCCCTTTACGAGCAGTACTTC. Translating it yields CASSQEGLAIPGALYEQYF.

The chain joins TRBV28 to TRBJ2-1, with a weak D call TRBD2 (6 bases). This CDR3 is built from 14 residues. Germline V gene data show CDR1 as MDHEN and CDR2 as SYDVKM. The V end was cut by 3 bases, the J end by 7 bases, with 13 bases between. In DNA form, the CDR3 reads TGTGCCAGCAGTTTGAGCGAGGAGGGAAATGAGCAGTTCTTC. The encoded protein is CASSLSEEGNEQFF.

A single count supports this clone. The rearrangement uses TRBV5-1 and TRBJ2-3; TRBD2 is a possible D gene (5 bases). Germline assignment: CDR1 SGHRS and CDR2 YFSETQ. The V and J ends lost 7 bases and 2 bases respectively, with 14 bases between them. CDR3 length equals 14 residues. In nucleotides, the CDR3 is TGCGCCAGCGGGGAGAATTTTCTCACAGATACGCAGTATTTT. It yields the protein CASGENFLTDTQYF.

The V gene is TRBV5-8, the J gene TRBJ2-5; D ambiguous. The V and J ends lost 0 bases and 7 bases respectively, with 7 bases between them. CDR3 length equals 12 residues. Germline loops: CDR1 SGHTS, CDR2 YDEGEE. The CDR3 region is CASSLGVGTQYF. The CDR3 nucleotides are TGTGCCAGCAGCTTGGGGGTGGGGACCCAGTACTTC.

This chain connects TRBV30 to TRBJ2-7; D not resolved. The length of the CDR3 is 13 residues. V was clipped by 1 base and J by 4 bases, with 11 bases between them. From germline, CDR1 is GTSNPN and CDR2 SVGIG (reference sequence). This chain's CDR3 is CAWSAPPQYEQYF. CDR3 bases: TGTGCCTGGAGTGCCCCGCCACAGTACGAGCAGTACTTC. Full variable domain (outside the CDR3, taken from reference TRBV30 and TRBJ2-7): SQTIHQWPATLVQPVGSPLSLECTVEGTSNPNLYWYRQAAGRGLQLLFYSVGIGQISSEVPQNLSASRPQDRQFILSSKKLLLSDSGFYLCAWSAPPQYEQYFGPGTRLTVT.

Worth noting for this clone: Other DNA sequences in this sample translate to the same CDR3. The V and J genes are TRBV15 and TRBJ2-7; possibly TRBD1 for D (6 bases). Between the trimmed V and J ends, which lost 0 bases and 1 base, there was a span of 10 bases. Germline lookup yields CDR1 LNHNV and CDR2 YYDKDF (reference sequence). CDR3 length equals 15 residues. Written as DNA, the CDR3 is TGTGCCACCAGCAGAGATCTTGGACAGTCCTACGAGCAGTACTTC. The encoded protein is CATSRDLGQSYEQYF.

On this clone: Distinct nucleotide sequences in the sample also encode this CDR3. The chain couples TRBV7-8 to TRBJ2-7, with 9 bases aligning to TRBD1. The V segment lost 0 bases and the J segment 4 bases; nucleotides outside the gene matches: 4. The CDR3 spans 15 residues. Germline V gene sequence: CDR1 SGHVS, CDR2 FQNEAQ. The CDR3, as DNA: TGTGCCAGCAGCTTAGCAGGGACAGGGTCGTACGAGCAGTACTTC. Its translation is CASSLAGTGSYEQYF.

The chain recombines TRBV4-2 with TRBJ1-3; D is undetermined. The V end was cut by 4 bases, the J end by 0 bases, with 7 bases between. Germline CDR1 LGHNA, CDR2 YNFKEQ. This CDR3 comprises 14 residues. The CDR3 coding sequence is TGTGCCAGCAGCCCCCTAAGCTCTGGAAACACCATATATTTT. Protein: CASSPLSSGNTIYF.

The J gene is TRBJ2-1, the V gene TRBV30; D remains ambiguous. CDR3 length equals 14 residues. CDR1 and CDR2 (germline): GTSNPN, SVGIG (reference sequence). V lost 1 base, J lost 2 bases, and 9 bases lay in between. The CDR3 loop is CAWSARVTYNEQFF. CDR3 bases: TGTGCCTGGAGTGCCCGGGTGACCTACAATGAGCAGTTCTTC.

This clone was seen only a few times. The chain employs TRBV10-1 and TRBJ2-7; 7 bases map to TRBD1. Trimming at V came to 6 bases and at J to 4 bases, leaving 12 bases not matched to a gene. The CDR3 consists of 15 residues. The germline gives CDR1 WNHNN, CDR2 SYGVQD (reference sequence). The CDR3 reads CASSRTGQPVYEQYF. In nucleotides, the CDR3 is TGCGCCAGCAGCCGGACAGGTCAACCCGTGTACGAGCAGTACTTC.

This chain joins TRBV10-3 and TRBJ2-3; D remains unclear. There are 16 residues in the CDR3. The V gene's germline CDR1 is ENHRY and CDR2 SYGVKD. V was cut by 0 bases and J by 0 bases, with 10 bases left in between. The CDR3 is CAISESLVASTDTQYF. The CDR3 DNA reads TGTGCCATCAGTGAGTCGCTTGTCGCTAGCACAGATACGCAGTATTTT.

This clone has a single count. The gene calls are TRBV7-9 and TRBJ2-7; 9 bases agree with TRBD1. With V trimmed by 4 bases and J by 5 bases, 9 bases remained unmatched. From germline, CDR1 is SEHNR and CDR2 FQNEAQ (reference sequence). The CDR3 consists of 15 residues. The CDR3 here is CASSSYRDRAHEQYF. The DNA of the CDR3 is TGTGCCAGCAGCTCCTACCGGGACAGGGCCCACGAGCAGTACTTC.

The chain uses TRBV27 and TRBJ1-2; TRBD1 agrees at 9 bases. The CDR3 sequence is 15 residues long. J gave up 8 bases and V 4 bases, and 11 bases lay outside the gene matches. Germline V gene lookup returns CDR1 MNHEY and CDR2 SMNVEV (reference sequence). CDR3 sequence: CASSSSGTGFGGYTF. In DNA form, the CDR3 reads TGTGCCAGCAGTTCCTCCGGGACAGGGTTTGGCGGCTACACCTTC.

This clone was counted a few times. V and J are TRBV7-9 and TRBJ1-6; D uncertain. The germline gives CDR1 SEHNR, CDR2 FQNEAQ (reference sequence). Trimming stripped 4 bases from V and 8 bases from J, with 6 bases between. CDR3 length: 12 amino acids. The CDR3 sequence is CASSSFDSPLHF. The CDR3 DNA sequence: TGTGCCAGCAGCTCCTTTGATTCACCCCTCCACTTT.

V and J are TRBV30 and TRBJ2-5; 9 nucleotides match TRBD1. Germline V gene lookup returns CDR1 GTSNPN and CDR2 SVGIG (reference sequence). The CDR3 runs to 15 residues. The J segment lost 4 bases and the V segment lost 1 base, leaving 7 bases of the junction unmatched. The CDR3 nucleotides read TGTGCCTGGAGTGATTGGGACAGGGAATCAGAGACCCAGTACTTC. Translated: CAWSDWDRESETQYF.